The TCR beta chain under discussion was sequenced for a study of HIV-infected patients and healthy controls. At the level of the study: CD8 counts did not change consistently during early therapy; the CD4:CD8 ratio climbed slightly. General study results and limits: HIV-infected repertoires had significantly higher mean Gini indices than controls, possibly reflecting oligoclonality. Only sixteen HIV-infected individuals were processed, a major limit on how widely findings apply.

Reverse transcription used around 500 ng RNA and constant-region primers for alpha and beta. Using multiplexing indices, alpha and beta chain libraries were generated apart by chain-specific third strand synthesis. TCRdb used MiXCR to reprocess the 5' RACE reads, holding one entry per CDR3 protein. This sample has about 6,000 distinct CDR3 sequences; more than 8.5% occur once, and the top ten carry 9.5% to 15%. In this sample, this clonotype turned up many times. Its antigen is currently unknown. Whole blood was used without fractionation, so all unsorted peripheral T cells were included. This sequence was found in an adult with HIV infection. This material consisted of blood, taken before antiretroviral therapy.

Written as DNA, the CDR3 is TGTGCCAGCAGTTCCTTCGGAGGCAGGGCCAACATTCAGTACTTC. This encodes CASSSFGGRANIQYF. The chain employs TRBV6-5 and TRBJ2-4, with D possibly being TRBD1 or TRBD2 (5 bases each). This CDR3 contains 15 residues. Germline V gives CDR1 MNHEY, CDR2 SVGAGI. The V gene lost 4 bases and the J gene lost 7 bases, with 17 bases spanning the gap.